This T cell receptor beta chain stems from a study of cytomegalovirus exposure and HLA in healthy donors (dated by TCRdb to 2016 to 2017). For the study in its entirety: An earlier analysis of under 600 of the donors reported 250 to 350 Gb of sequence data and some 100 million unique TCR beta sequences from around 200 million T cells. An early release covering roughly 640 HLA-typed donors comprised around 300 gigabases of sequencing data and approximately 80 million unique TCR sequences. The genetic ancestry cluster associated with self-reported Caucasian donors included 81% of the 398 genotyped donors. The aim of the study was to test whether cataloging public T cell receptors could identify signatures of past pathogen exposure. The study profiled the T cell repertoires of about 720 subjects by immunosequencing and related them to cytomegalovirus serostatus. In addition to the first cohort of roughly 670 subjects, a separate validation cohort of 130 or so different subjects was used. The study combined high-throughput TCR immunosequencing, statistical association of individual TCRs with disease status, and machine learning to predict cytomegalovirus infection status. A later analysis re-analyzed previously published TCR beta repertoires from 660 or so donors and added high-resolution HLA genotyping to study TCR occurrence patterns. Rather than drawing on any new phenotypic data, the later analysis identified candidate immune exposures from TCR beta sequences and the way those sequences occurred across donors. To decide whether each TCR beta V gene segment behaved as functional or pseudogenic, an earlier analysis of over 500 of the donors relied on high-throughput TCR beta sequencing. Donor age, sex, ethnicity and CMV serostatus were compiled alongside the repertoire data. In a later genetic analysis, genome-wide SNP genotypes for about three fifths of the roughly 670 donors were used, and that subset was treated as a discovery cohort. All discovery cohort repertoires had been generated using a single sequencing platform. HLA typing included class I and class II loci at four-digit resolution. The number of donors typed differed by locus, with about 629-630 for A, B, C, DRB1 and DQB1, roughly 520 for DQA1, about 610 for DPA1, and some 440 for DPB1. Because of strong linkage in the cohort, five DR-DQ haplotypes were treated as single units for association and clustering. On average, around 230,000 unique TCR beta nucleotide sequences were sequenced per donor among about 400 genotyped donors of the cohort, with roughly a sixth of those sequences being non-productive. The paper's findings and limits, for the study overall: Because some donors lacked HLA typing at each locus, the association tests relied only on the typed subset. Sequencing depth was assumed to be roughly uniform across donors in the presence/absence analyses, though that assumption may not hold. A cluster of highly shared sequence variants was judged likely to be a technical artifact of the sequencing pipeline. In both the original and validation cohorts, the classifier was reported to diagnose cytomegalovirus status with high specificity and sensitivity. Most CMV-associated TCR beta chains appeared to be HLA-restricted in a later analysis, and the HLA associations seemed to be driven largely by CMV exposure. When HLA alleles, especially DR and DQ, strongly co-occurred, attributing TCR associations to individual alleles was difficult. V-gene and J-gene trimming of TCR beta chains was associated with a missense DCLRE1C variant in a later genetic analysis, and the association was replicated in an independent cohort. In a later analysis, several top co-occurrence clusters were reported to appear linked to parvovirus B19, influenza, CMV and Epstein-Barr virus. A few of the identified cytomegalovirus-associated TCR beta chains were confirmed in vitro to be specific for cytomegalovirus antigens. The only immune exposure information available for the cohort was CMV serostatus. The study listed 164 TCR beta chains as associated with cytomegalovirus. In a later analysis, HLA-associated TCR beta chains showed more clonal expansion and lower generation probabilities than non-associated chains that were equally common. It was suggested by the authors that the approach could potentially be generalized to other disease states and immunological phenotypes. Correlated functional status among segregating V segments might be attributable to linkage disequilibrium, but an unknown experimental factor could not be ruled out. A further reported finding was that TCR beta sequences accurately predicted the HLA-A and HLA-B alleles for most subjects in the first cohort. At a false discovery rate of 0.05, a later analysis linked fewer than 20,000 TCR beta sequences to specific HLA alleles. This cohort had only TCR beta chains sequenced, and the lack of alpha or paired-chain data limited which features could be detected. A later genetic analysis reported fewer N-insertions in productive TCRs among donors in an Asian-associated ancestry cluster than the roughly 700-donor mean. In an earlier analysis of 587 of the donors, most TCR beta V segments appeared in productive rearrangements about 90% or about 30% of the time, broadly matching IMGT annotations. Because the 87-base-pair reads could not distinguish some IMGT-functional V segments, including TRBV6-2 and TRBV6-3, those segments were excluded. While some public TCRs were present in many individuals, most TCR sequences turned up only very rarely across donors. Because counts were too low, 15 to 20 rarely observed V segments, including chromosome 9 orphons, were excluded from the earlier analysis of about 500 of the donors. According to a later analysis, TCR association rates differed among HLA loci, with DRB1 alleles showing the most associated TCRs and HLA-C alleles showing the fewest.

The cohort was made up of under 800 healthy bone marrow donors. At the time of sampling, every cohort member was nominally healthy, though immune exposures that went unrecorded were likely present. The donor was CMV seropositive and was included in the group of almost 300 seropositive cohort members. A peripheral blood sample was provided by each donor, and peripheral blood mononuclear cells were used for TCR beta sequencing. The Qiagen DNeasy Blood Extraction Kit was used to extract genomic DNA from the blood cell samples. Concerning this clone itself: The antigen this receptor binds is unknown. One base away there is no much larger clone; base qualities are not given.

Libraries came from the immunoSEQ multiplex PCR assay. For the multiplex PCR, a mixture combining 60 forward primers for TCR Vbeta segments and 13 reverse primers for TCR Jbeta segments was used. A multiplex PCR assay on genomic DNA amplified the CDR3 region of rearranged TCR beta genes. The Illumina HiSeq System was used to sequence the amplified TCR beta libraries as 87-base-pair reads. On the authors' methods: In a later analysis, 70 million to 95 million unique TCR beta chains were counted across the approximately 620 repertoires, and some 10 million of these chains were shared by at least two donors. Raw reads were error-corrected and collapsed into unique sequences with a nearest-neighbor algorithm that merged closely related sequences to remove PCR and sequencing errors. CDR3 sequences were aligned to IMGT reference sequences to assign V, D and J gene segments. For a sequence to be retained, a match of at least six nucleotides to both a V gene segment and a J gene segment was required. A rearrangement counted as productive if the CDR3 had no stop codons and remained in frame with V and J, and every other rearrangement counted as non-productive. Following IMGT convention, CDR3 was defined as the stretch from the second conserved V-encoded cysteine to the conserved J-encoded phenylalanine. In an earlier analysis of roughly 580 of the donors, sequences lacking an unambiguous match to a single V gene segment were excluded. In an earlier analysis of approximately 550 of the donors, V segments were called functional above 56.7% productive rearrangements and were called segregating when the between-donor standard deviation exceeded 5%. A statistical classification framework was built for diagnosing cytomegalovirus status from the catalog of TCR beta chain sequences. V and J gene assignment, in a later analysis, came from comparing TCR nucleotide sequences with IMGT/GENE-DB human TR gene sequences. Using the TCRdist pipeline, a later analysis assigned CDR3 sequences along with most-parsimonious VDJ recombination scenarios. A later analysis defined each TCR beta chain by its CDR3 amino acid sequence plus V-gene family, and excluded reads lacking a unique V-gene family. A later analysis removed 592 highly shared, low-generation-probability nucleotide sequences to deal with suspected cross-contamination and a sequencing artifact. For each public chain, a later analysis derived a clonal expansion index from normalized ranks of inferred template counts within each repertoire. Generation probabilities in a later analysis came from a VDJ recombination model fitted to out-of-frame rearrangements, and those results were checked against IGoR. A later analysis scored TCR-TCR, TCR-HLA and TCR-CMV co-occurrence with hypergeometric tests, applying a repertoire-size bias correction to TCR pairs. In a later analysis, false discovery rates were estimated by permuting HLA or CMV assignments 20 times. A later analysis grouped co-occurring TCRs with DBSCAN, adding TCRdist sequence similarity when clustering within HLA-allele-positive subsets. Repertoires with fewer than 30,000 or more than 120,000 public chains were left out of co-occurrence clustering, as were several repertoires with anomalous nucleotide sharing. TCRdb retrieved this table from immuneACCESS and kept in-frame rearrangements only. Not all clones are present; in checked studies, unresolved V genes account for under half, and no reason is known for the remainder. That table furnishes V, J and clone size, whereas the DNA furnished D and trimming. This sample has some 90,000 clones in its table, and 60% to 85% of those were observed once. 4% to 5.5% of the sample is in the top ten clones.

Including cysteine and phenylalanine, the CDR3 has 14 amino acids. Here the CDR3 DNA is all that survives: 42 bases in frame from base 1. The germline V gene (reference sequence) specifies MNHEY as CDR1 and SMNVEV as CDR2. Germline trimming: 0 bases from V, 8 bases from J; junction bases outside gene matches: 6. Material for sequencing was PBMCs. Recombination linked TRBV27 to TRBJ1-1, with TRBD1 identical over 7 junction bases. This clonotype originated in a man aged 25-40 years in good health and CMV-seropositive. CDR3 sequence: CASSLSIGGEEAFF. The DNA reads TGTGCCAGCAGTTTATCGATAGGGGGCGAGGAAGCTTTCTTT.